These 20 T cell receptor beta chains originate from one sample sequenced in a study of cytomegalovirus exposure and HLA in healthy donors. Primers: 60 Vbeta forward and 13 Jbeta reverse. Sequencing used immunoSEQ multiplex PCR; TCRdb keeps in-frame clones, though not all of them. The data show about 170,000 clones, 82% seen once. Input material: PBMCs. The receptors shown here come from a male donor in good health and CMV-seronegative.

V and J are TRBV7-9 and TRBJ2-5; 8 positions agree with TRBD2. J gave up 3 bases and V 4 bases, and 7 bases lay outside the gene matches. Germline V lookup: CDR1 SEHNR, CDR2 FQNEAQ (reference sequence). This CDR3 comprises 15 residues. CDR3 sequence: CASSSHSGDEETQYF. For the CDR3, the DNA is TGTGCCAGCAGCTCACATAGCGGGGACGAAGAGACCCAGTACTTC. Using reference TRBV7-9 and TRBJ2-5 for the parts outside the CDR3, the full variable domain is DTGVSQNPRHKITKRGQNVTFRCDPISEHNRLYWYRQTLGQGPEFLTYFQNEAQLEKSRLLSDRFSAERPKGSFSTLEIQRTEQGDSAMYLCASSSHSGDEETQYFGPGTRLLVL.

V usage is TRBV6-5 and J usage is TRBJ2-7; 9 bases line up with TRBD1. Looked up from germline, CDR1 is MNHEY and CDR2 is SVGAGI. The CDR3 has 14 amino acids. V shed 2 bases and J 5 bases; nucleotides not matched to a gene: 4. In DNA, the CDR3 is TGTGCCAGCAGTTACGGGACAGGGATCCACGAGCAGTACTTC. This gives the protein CASSYGTGIHEQYF.

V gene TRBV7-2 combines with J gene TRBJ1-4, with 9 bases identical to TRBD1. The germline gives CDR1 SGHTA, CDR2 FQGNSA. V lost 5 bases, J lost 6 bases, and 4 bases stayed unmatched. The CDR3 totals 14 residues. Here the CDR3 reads CASSPDRGYEKLFF. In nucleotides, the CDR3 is TGTGCCAGCAGCCCGGACAGGGGTTATGAAAAACTGTTTTTT.

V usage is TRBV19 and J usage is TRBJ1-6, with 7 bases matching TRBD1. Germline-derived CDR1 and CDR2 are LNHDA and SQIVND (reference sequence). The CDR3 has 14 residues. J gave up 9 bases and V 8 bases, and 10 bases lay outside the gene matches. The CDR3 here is CASAGTAVTSPLHF. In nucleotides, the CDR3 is TGTGCCAGTGCCGGGACAGCCGTTACTTCACCCCTCCACTTT.

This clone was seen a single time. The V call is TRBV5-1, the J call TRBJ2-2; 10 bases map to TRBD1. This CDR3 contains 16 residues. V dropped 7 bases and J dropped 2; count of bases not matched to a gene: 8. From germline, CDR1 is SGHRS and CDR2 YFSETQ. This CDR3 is CASGQGGILNTGELFF. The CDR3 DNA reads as TGCGCCAGCGGACAGGGGGGAATTTTAAACACCGGGGAGCTGTTTTTT.

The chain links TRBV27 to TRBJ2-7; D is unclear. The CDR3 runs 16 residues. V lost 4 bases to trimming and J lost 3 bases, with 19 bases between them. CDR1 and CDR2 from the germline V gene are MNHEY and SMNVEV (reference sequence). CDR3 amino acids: CASSSTPRVSIYEQYF. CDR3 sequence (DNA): TGTGCCAGCAGTTCCACCCCCCGGGTCTCCATCTACGAGCAGTACTTC.

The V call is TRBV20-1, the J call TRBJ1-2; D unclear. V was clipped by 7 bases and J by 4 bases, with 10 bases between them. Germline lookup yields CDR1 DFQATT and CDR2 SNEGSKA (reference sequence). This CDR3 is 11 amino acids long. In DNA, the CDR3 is TGCAGTGTCGAGACAACCTATGGCTACACCTTC. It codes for CSVETTYGYTF.

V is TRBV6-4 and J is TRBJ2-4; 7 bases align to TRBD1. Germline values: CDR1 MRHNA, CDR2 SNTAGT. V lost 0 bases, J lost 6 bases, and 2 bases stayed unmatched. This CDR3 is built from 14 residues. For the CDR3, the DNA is TGTGCCAGCAGTGACTCAGGGGGCGCAAACATTCAGTACTTC. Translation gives CASSDSGGANIQYF.

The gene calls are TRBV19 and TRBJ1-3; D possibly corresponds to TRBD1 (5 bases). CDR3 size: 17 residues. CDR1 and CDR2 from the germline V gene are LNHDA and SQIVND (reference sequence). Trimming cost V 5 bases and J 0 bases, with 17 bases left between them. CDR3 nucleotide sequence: TGTGCCAGTAGTGTTGGGGCAGGGCCCTACTCTGGAAACACCATATATTTT. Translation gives CASSVGAGPYSGNTIYF.

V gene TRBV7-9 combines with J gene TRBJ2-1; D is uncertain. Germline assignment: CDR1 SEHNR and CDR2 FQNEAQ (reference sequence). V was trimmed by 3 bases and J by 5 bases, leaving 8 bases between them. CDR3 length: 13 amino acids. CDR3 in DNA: TGTGCCAGCAGCTTGGTGGCCAACAATGAGCAGTTCTTC. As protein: CASSLVANNEQFF.

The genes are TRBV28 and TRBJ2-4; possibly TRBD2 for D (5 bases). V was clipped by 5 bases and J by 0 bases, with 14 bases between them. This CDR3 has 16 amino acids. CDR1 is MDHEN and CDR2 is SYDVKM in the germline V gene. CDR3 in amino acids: CASSGRLGTAKNIQYF. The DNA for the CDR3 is TGTGCCAGCAGTGGGAGATTGGGTACAGCCAAAAACATTCAGTACTTC.

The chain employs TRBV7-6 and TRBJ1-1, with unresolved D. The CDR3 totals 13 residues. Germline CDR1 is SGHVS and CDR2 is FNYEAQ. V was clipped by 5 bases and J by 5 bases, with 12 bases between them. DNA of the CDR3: TGTGCCAGCAGCGGAGACGTGCTGACTGAAGCTTTCTTT. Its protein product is CASSGDVLTEAFF.

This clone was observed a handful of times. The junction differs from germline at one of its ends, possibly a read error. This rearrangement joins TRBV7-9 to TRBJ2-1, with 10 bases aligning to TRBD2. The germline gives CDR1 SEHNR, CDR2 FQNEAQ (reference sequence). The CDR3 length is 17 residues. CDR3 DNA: TGTTCCAGCAGCTTAACCCTCGCTAGCGGGAGTATCAATGAGCAGTTCTTC. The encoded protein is CSSSLTLASGSINEQFF.

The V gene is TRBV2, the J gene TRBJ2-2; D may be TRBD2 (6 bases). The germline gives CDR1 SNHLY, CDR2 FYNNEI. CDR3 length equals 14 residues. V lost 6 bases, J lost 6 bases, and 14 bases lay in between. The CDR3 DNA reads TGTGCCAGCAGGGGACTCAGGGACGCCGGGGAGCTGTTTTTT. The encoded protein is CASRGLRDAGELFF.

In DNA form, the CDR3 reads TGTGCCAGCTCACCGGAGAAAGACTATGGCTACACCTTC. The encoded protein is CASSPEKDYGYTF. The chain combines TRBV18 with TRBJ1-2; D is unresolved. V was clipped by 3 bases and J by 3 bases, with 8 bases between them. This CDR3 is built from 13 residues. Germline assignment: CDR1 KGHSH and CDR2 LQKENI.

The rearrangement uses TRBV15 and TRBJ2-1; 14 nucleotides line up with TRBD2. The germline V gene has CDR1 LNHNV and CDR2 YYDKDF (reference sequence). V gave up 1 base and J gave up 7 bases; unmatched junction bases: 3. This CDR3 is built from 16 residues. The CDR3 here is CATSRGGLAGVNEQFF. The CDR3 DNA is TGTGCCACCAGCAGAGGGGGACTAGCGGGAGTTAATGAGCAGTTCTTC.

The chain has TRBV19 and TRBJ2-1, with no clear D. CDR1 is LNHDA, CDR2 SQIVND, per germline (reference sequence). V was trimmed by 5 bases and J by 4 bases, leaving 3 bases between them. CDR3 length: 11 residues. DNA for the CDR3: TGTGCCAGTAGTTCTTACAATGAGCAGTTCTTC. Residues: CASSSYNEQFF. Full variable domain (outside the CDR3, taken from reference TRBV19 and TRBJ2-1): DGGITQSPKYLFRKEGQNVTLSCEQNLNHDAMYWYRQDPGQGLRLIYYSQIVNDFQKGDIAEGYSVSREKKESFPLTVTSAQKNPTAFYLCASSSYNEQFFGPGTRLTVL.

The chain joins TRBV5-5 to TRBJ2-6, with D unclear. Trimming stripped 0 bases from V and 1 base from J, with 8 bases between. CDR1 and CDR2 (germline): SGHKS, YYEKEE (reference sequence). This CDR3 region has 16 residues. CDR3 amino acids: CASSLVGGSGANVLTF. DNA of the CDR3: TGTGCCAGCAGCTTGGTAGGCGGTTCTGGGGCCAACGTCCTGACTTTC.

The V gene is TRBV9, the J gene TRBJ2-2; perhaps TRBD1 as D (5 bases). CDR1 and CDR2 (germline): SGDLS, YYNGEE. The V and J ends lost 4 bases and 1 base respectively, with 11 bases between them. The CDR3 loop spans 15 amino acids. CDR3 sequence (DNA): TGTGCCAGCAGCCCCCGACAGTTGAACACCGGGGAGCTGTTTTTT. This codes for CASSPRQLNTGELFF.

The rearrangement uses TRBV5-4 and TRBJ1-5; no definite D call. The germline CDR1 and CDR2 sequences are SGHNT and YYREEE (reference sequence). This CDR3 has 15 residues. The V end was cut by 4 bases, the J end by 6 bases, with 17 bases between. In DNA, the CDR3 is TGTGCCAGCAGCGTTTCCAGGTTCTCAGGTCAGCCCCAGCATTTT. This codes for CASSVSRFSGQPQHF.